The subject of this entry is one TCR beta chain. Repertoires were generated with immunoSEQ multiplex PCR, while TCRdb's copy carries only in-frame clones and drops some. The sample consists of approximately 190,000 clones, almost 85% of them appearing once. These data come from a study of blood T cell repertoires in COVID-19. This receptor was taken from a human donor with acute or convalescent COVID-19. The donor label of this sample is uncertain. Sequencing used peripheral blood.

The CDR3 spells CASSTGTSGTTGELFF. The CDR3 DNA reads as TGTGCCAGCAGCACTGGGACTAGCGGGACCACCGGGGAGCTGTTTTTT. The rearrangement joins TRBV5-5 to TRBJ2-2; 13 bases agree with TRBD2. The CDR3 has 16 residues. Germline V gene data show CDR1 as SGHKS and CDR2 as YYEKEE (reference sequence). Losses at the gene ends were 4 bases for V and 4 bases for J; bases not matched to a gene: 4.